A selection of T cell receptor beta chains follows, all from one sample in a study of blood T cell repertoires in COVID-19. Assay: immunoSEQ multiplex PCR; the TCRdb copy retains only in-frame clones and omits some. This table has 200,000 or so clones, around 85% appearing once. Sequencing used peripheral blood. These receptors were taken from a woman aged 45-65 years with acute or convalescent COVID-19. The CDR3 runs from the conserved cysteine through the conserved F or W. D genes are given only for firm matches. Only some rows state a clone size, as once, few, many or a class for expanded clones.

v_call,j_call,clone_size,d_call,cdr3_nt,cdr3_aa
TRBV19,TRBJ1-1,once,-,TGTGCCAGTAGTATCGAGCGCCAACACTCTGAAGCTTTCTTT,CASSIERQHSEAFF
TRBV6-6,TRBJ1-3,few,-,TGTGCCAGCAGTTGGGCGGGGCCCTCTGGAAACACCATATATTTT,CASSWAGPSGNTIYF
TRBV15,TRBJ1-6,few,-,TGTGCCACCAGCAGAGATCAGTCACCCCTCCACTTT,CATSRDQSPLHF
TRBV4-2,TRBJ2-2,-,-,TGTGCCAGCAGCCAAGTCGGCAGGGCCCCGAACACCGGGGAGCTGTTTTTT,CASSQVGRAPNTGELFF
TRBV11-3,TRBJ2-1,once,TRBD2,TGTGCCAGCAGCTTAGGGTCAGGGACTAGCGGATACAATGAGCAGTTCTTC,CASSLGSGTSGYNEQFF
TRBV29-1,TRBJ1-2,once,-,TGCAATGCCTTCGGGAGCTACTATGGCTACACCTTC,CNAFGSYYGYTF
TRBV9,TRBJ1-2,-,-,TGTGCCAGCAGCGCTCAGACAGGCGATGGCTACACCTTC,CASSAQTGDGYTF
TRBV27,TRBJ2-7,few,-,TGTGCCAGCAGTTCAGGGTCCTACGAGCAGTACTTC,CASSSGSYEQYF
TRBV19,TRBJ1-5,-,TRBD1,TGTGCCAGTAGTACGGACAGGGGAGGCAATCAGCCCCAGCATTTT,CASSTDRGGNQPQHF
TRBV7-2,TRBJ1-5,-,-,TGTGCCAGCAGCTTAGTCTCAGGCACCGATCAGCCCCAGCATTTT,CASSLVSGTDQPQHF
TRBV28,TRBJ1-4,-,-,TGTGCCAGCAGTTGGGCCGGAGGGGATGGAGGTGAAAAACTGTTTTTT,CASSWAGGDGGEKLFF
TRBV13,TRBJ1-1,few,TRBD1,TGTGCCAGCAGCTTAAACCCCGACAGGGGGGCCGAAGCTTTCTTT,CASSLNPDRGAEAFF
TRBV27,TRBJ1-6,-,TRBD1,TGTGCCAGCAGTTCACCCGGGACAGGGAATTCACCCCTCCACTTT,CASSSPGTGNSPLHF
TRBV3-1/TRBV3-2,TRBJ1-1,once,-,TGTGCCAGCAGCCAGGGAGCCACGGGGAACACTGAAGCTTTCTTT,CASSQGATGNTEAFF
TRBV5-3,TRBJ1-1,-,TRBD1,TGTGCCAGAAGCCCTGGACAGGGCTGCACTGAAGCTTTCTTT,CARSPGQGCTEAFF
TRBV19,TRBJ1-1,once,TRBD1,TGTGCCAGTAGCCTCGGACAGGGGAGGTGGTACACTGAAGCTTTCTTT,CASSLGQGRWYTEAFF
TRBV5-6,TRBJ1-3,-,-,TGTGCCAGCAGAAGTCGGGGCTCTGGAAACACCATATATTTT,CASRSRGSGNTIYF
TRBV7-9,TRBJ1-2,once,TRBD1,TGTGCCAGCAGCTTACCTCACCGGACAGGGTCTAACTATGGCTACACCTTC,CASSLPHRTGSNYGYTF
TRBV30,TRBJ2-7,-,TRBD1,TGTGCGGGTTCCCGGGACAGGGGGTCCTACGAGCAGTACTTC,CAGSRDRGSYEQYF
TRBV25-1,TRBJ1-1,few,TRBD1,TGTGCCAGCAGCGAAACCCGCGGGACAGTGAACACTGAAGCTTTCTTT,CASSETRGTVNTEAFF
TRBV5-1,TRBJ2-7,-,-,TGCGCCAGCAGCTTGGCTTCAGGTCCCTACGAGCAGTACTTC,CASSLASGPYEQYF
TRBV9,TRBJ2-7,-,TRBD1,TGTGCCAGCAGCGCTGGGACAGGAGTATACGAGCAGTACTTC,CASSAGTGVYEQYF
TRBV7-8,TRBJ1-4,-,TRBD1,TGTGCCAGCAGCTTATCCGCCCGTGGAGGGACAGGGTTAAGGGAAAAACTGTTTTTT,CASSLSARGGTGLREKLFF
TRBV5-1,TRBJ2-1,-,TRBD2,TGCGCCAGCAGCTTGTCTGATGAGCGGGGGGGCCTACATGAGCAGTTCTTC,CASSLSDERGGLHEQFF
TRBV11-2,TRBJ1-6,-,TRBD1,TGTGCCAGCAGCTCCACAGGGGGATATTCACCCCTCCACTTT,CASSSTGGYSPLHF
TRBV6-6,TRBJ1-5,few,TRBD1,TGTGCCAGCAGTTACAGAACAGGGGCAACTCAGCCCCAGCATTTT,CASSYRTGATQPQHF
TRBV28,TRBJ1-4,-,-,TGTGCCAGCAGTTGGGGGGGCACTAATGAAAAACTGTTTTTT,CASSWGGTNEKLFF
TRBV5-4,TRBJ2-5,-,TRBD1,TGTGCCAGCAGCCGAACCCCGGGACAGGGGGGAAGAGAGACCCAGTACTTC,CASSRTPGQGGRETQYF
TRBV3-1/TRBV3-2,TRBJ2-1,-,TRBD2,TGTGCCAGCAGCCAATGGGCGGGAGGAGCCTACAATGAGCAGTTCTTC,CASSQWAGGAYNEQFF
TRBV5-1,TRBJ1-4,-,-,TGCGCCAGCAGCTTGGGGGGAGTTGAAAAACTGTTTTTT,CASSLGGVEKLFF
TRBV7-2,TRBJ1-2,-,TRBD1,TGTGCCAGCAGCTCGACAGGGGGCGTCTATGGCTACACCTTC,CASSSTGGVYGYTF
TRBV7-2,TRBJ1-2,-,-,TGTGCCAGCAGTTCAAAAATTCCAGGGGCGGGCTACACCTTC,CASSSKIPGAGYTF
TRBV28,TRBJ1-2,-,-,TGTGCCAGCACCCGGGGTTACTATGGCTACACCTTC,CASTRGYYGYTF
TRBV7-9,TRBJ2-7,-,-,TGTGCCAGCAGCCGAACGACACAATACGAGCAGTACTTC,CASSRTTQYEQYF
TRBV27,TRBJ1-3,-,-,TGTGCCAGCAGCCTAGACAGGTACTCTGGAAACACCATATATTTT,CASSLDRYSGNTIYF
TRBV5-1,TRBJ2-6,-,TRBD1,TGCGCCAGCAGCTTTTCAGGGGGCGAAGGGGCCAACGTCCTGACTTTC,CASSFSGGEGANVLTF
TRBV5-1,TRBJ2-3,-,-,TGCGCCAGCAGCCCCCTCGGTGGGGGGAGCACAGATACGCAGTATTTT,CASSPLGGGSTDTQYF
TRBV6-1,TRBJ1-4,-,-,TGTGCCAGCAGTGAAGCGCTATCGGTTTTTAATGAAAAACTGTTTTTT,CASSEALSVFNEKLFF
TRBV2,TRBJ1-1,-,-,TGTGCCAGCAGTCGGACCGGGACAGAAGCTTTCTTT,CASSRTGTEAFF
TRBV19,TRBJ1-5,-,-,TGTGCCAGTAGTATAGGGGCAGGGGCTAATCAGCCCCAGCATTTT,CASSIGAGANQPQHF
TRBV9,TRBJ2-2,-,TRBD2,TGTGCCAGCAGCGTTCTAGCGGGGGCCGAGGGGGAGCTGTTTTTT,CASSVLAGAEGELFF
TRBV9,TRBJ2-2,-,TRBD2,TGTGCCAGCAGCGTAGGGCTAGCGGTGAACACCGGGGAGCTGTTTTTT,CASSVGLAVNTGELFF